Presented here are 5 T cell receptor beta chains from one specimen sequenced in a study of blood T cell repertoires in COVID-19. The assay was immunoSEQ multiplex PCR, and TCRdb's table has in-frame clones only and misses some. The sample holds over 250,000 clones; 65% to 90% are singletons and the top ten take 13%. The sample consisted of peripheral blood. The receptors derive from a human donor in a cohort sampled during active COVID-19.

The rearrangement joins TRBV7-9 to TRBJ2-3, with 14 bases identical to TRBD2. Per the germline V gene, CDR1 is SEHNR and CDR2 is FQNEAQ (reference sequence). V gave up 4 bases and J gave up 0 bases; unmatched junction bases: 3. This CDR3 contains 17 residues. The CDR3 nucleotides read TGTGCCAGCAGCTCCCGACTAGCGGGAGGGAGCACAGATACGCAGTATTTT. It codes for CASSSRLAGGSTDTQYF.

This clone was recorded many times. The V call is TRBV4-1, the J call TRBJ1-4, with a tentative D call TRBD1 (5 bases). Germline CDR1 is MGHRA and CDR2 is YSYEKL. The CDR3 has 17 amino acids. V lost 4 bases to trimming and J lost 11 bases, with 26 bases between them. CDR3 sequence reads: CASSPTVQSALREKLFF. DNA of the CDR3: TGCGCCAGCAGCCCGACAGTCCAGTCGGCTTTACGGGAGAAACTGTTTTTT.

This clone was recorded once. CDR3 DNA: TGTGCCAGCTCACCACAGGGACTTAGAAATGAGCAGTTCTTC. Residues: CASSPQGLRNEQFF. The chain has TRBV18 and TRBJ2-1; D is perhaps TRBD2 (6 bases). Per germline, CDR1 KGHSH and CDR2 LQKENI. Deletions cut 1 base from V and 7 bases from J, with 11 bases between. The length of the CDR3 is 14 residues.

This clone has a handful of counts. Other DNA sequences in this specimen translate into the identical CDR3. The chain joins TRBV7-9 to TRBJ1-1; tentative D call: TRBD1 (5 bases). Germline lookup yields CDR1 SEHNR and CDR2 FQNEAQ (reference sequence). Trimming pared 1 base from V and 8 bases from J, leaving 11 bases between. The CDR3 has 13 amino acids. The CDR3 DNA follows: TGTGCCAGCAGCTTAGGGGGGGGATCGGAAGCTTTCTTT. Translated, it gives CASSLGGGSEAFF.

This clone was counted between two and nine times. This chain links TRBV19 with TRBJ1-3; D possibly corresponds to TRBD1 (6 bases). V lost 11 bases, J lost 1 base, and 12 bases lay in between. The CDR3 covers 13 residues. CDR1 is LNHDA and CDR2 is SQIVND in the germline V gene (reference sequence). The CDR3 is CASNRESGNTIYF. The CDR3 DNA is TGTGCCTCGAACAGGGAGTCTGGAAACACCATATATTTT. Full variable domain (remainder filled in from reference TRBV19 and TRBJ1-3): DGGITQSPKYLFRKEGQNVTLSCEQNLNHDAMYWYRQDPGQGLRLIYYSQIVNDFQKGDIAEGYSVSREKKESFPLTVTSAQKNPTAFYLCASNRESGNTIYFGEGSWLTVV.